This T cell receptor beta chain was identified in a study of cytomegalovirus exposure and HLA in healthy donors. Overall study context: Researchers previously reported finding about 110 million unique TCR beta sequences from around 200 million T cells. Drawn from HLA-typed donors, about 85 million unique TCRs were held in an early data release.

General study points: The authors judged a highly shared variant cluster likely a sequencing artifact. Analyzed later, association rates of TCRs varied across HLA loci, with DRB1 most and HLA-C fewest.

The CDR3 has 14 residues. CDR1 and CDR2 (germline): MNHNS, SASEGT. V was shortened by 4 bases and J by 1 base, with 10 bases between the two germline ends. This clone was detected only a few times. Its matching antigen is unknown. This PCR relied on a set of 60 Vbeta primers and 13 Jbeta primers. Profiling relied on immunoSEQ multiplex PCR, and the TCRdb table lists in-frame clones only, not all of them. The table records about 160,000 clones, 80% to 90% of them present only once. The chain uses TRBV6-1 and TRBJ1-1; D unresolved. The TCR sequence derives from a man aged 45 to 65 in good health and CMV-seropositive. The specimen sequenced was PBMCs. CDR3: CASSVTISNTEAFF. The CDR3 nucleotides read TGTGCCAGCAGTGTTACTATCTCGAACACTGAAGCTTTCTTT.